These T cell receptor beta chains were read from a single sample in a study of early T cells in non-severe SARS-CoV-2 infection. TCRdb used MiXCR to reprocess the 5' RACE reads, holding one entry per CDR3 protein. Here the sample spans tens of thousands of distinct CDR3 sequences, roughly 9.2% being singletons. Sequencing was performed on whole blood. These receptors originate from an adult who was a healthcare worker with PCR-confirmed SARS-CoV-2 infection or an uninfected control (not recorded which). Each CDR3 is given with its conserved first and last residue. Clone sizes are given selectively: once, few, many, or a class where the clone is expanded.

j_call clone_size v_call cdr3_aa
TRBJ1-5 many TRBV20-1 CSASSGQISNQPQHF
TRBJ2-7 NA TRBV29-1 CSVWSPDTYEQYF
TRBJ1-5 many TRBV7-2 CASSLVIGVGPQHF
TRBJ2-1 many TRBV14 CASSQVYARGVYNEQFF
TRBJ2-3 many TRBV20-1 CSARDAEAGARDTQYF
TRBJ2-5 many TRBV27 CASRRVNQETQYF
TRBJ2-1 many TRBV7-3 CASSLGGRNNEQFF
TRBJ2-1 many TRBV11-1 CASSVRASGGWDEQFF
TRBJ1-2 many TRBV29-1 CSVGTNYGYTF
TRBJ2-7 many TRBV30 CAWSEGLSYEQYF
TRBJ2-3 many TRBV29-1 CSVRGGTTDTQYF
TRBJ1-4 many TRBV12-3/TRBV12-4 CASSSSVGDEKLFF
TRBJ2-1 NA TRBV9 CASSVEHSYNEQFF
TRBJ1-6 NA TRBV12-3/TRBV12-4 CASSPWPSPLHF
TRBJ2-7 NA TRBV4-3 CASSPGGSSYEQYF
TRBJ2-3 many TRBV7-8 CASSLTIRGDRGADTQYF
TRBJ1-2 many TRBV20-1 CSARDPLAPPNYGYTF
TRBJ2-3 few TRBV27 CASSLPGSITYF
TRBJ2-1 many TRBV12-3/TRBV12-4 CASSPGQDVNEQFF
TRBJ2-6 many TRBV27 CASSSDRPSGANVLTF
TRBJ1-1 NA TRBV7-2 CASSTRQDPEAFF
TRBJ2-3 NA TRBV20-1 CSARETGPTDTQYF
TRBJ2-3 NA TRBV5-4 CASSSDWATDTQYF
TRBJ2-3 few TRBV5-1 CASSLANADTQYF
TRBJ1-1 many TRBV6-2/TRBV6-3 CASTKVPQGRTEAFF
TRBJ1-1 NA TRBV6-1 CASSPWYQGSEAFF
TRBJ1-5 many TRBV20-1 CSASHQQVLNSNQPQHF
TRBJ2-1 many TRBV19 CASSISSGADEQFF
TRBJ2-4 NA TRBV20-1 CSVRSLLAKNIQYF
TRBJ1-5 many TRBV5-4 CASSLPNQPQHF
TRBJ2-7 few TRBV6-2/TRBV6-3 CASSPNPAREQYF
TRBJ1-2 few TRBV27 CASSSRPEYGYTF
TRBJ2-7 many TRBV20-1 CSARDGTSAGYEQYF
TRBJ2-1 NA TRBV5-1 CASSLEGYSYNEQFF
TRBJ2-3 many TRBV25-1 CASSEYRGQDTQYF
TRBJ2-3 few TRBV10-3 CAISEKADTQYF
TRBJ2-2 few TRBV6-4 CASSEQGNTGELFF
TRBJ1-1 many TRBV7-3 CARTGPTDTEAFF
TRBJ1-6 NA TRBV7-3 CASSLGGETSPLHF
TRBJ2-5 many TRBV29-1 CSVDGQGAFGETQYF
TRBJ1-1 NA TRBV7-9 CASSLGDAEAFF
TRBJ1-1 many TRBV6-1 CASSELGGSTEAFF
TRBJ1-5 many TRBV6-2/TRBV6-3 CASSPGGGSSYHDQPQHF
TRBJ2-1 many TRBV13 CASSLGTSGGTYNEQFF
TRBJ2-3 many TRBV11-2 CASSLPSTDTQYF
TRBJ2-1 few TRBV20-1 CSARDLEAVIHNEQFF
TRBJ2-1 NA TRBV29-1 CSVEGQIDNEQFF
TRBJ1-5 many TRBV12-3/TRBV12-4 CASSFHGASGVRPQHF
TRBJ2-7 many TRBV7-2 CASGRGYEQYF
TRBJ1-6 many TRBV6-5 CASAGSQGAYNSPLHF
TRBJ2-3 many TRBV20-1 CSASSTHHRADTQYF
TRBJ1-2 many TRBV11-2 CASSSSGYGYTF
TRBJ2-1 many TRBV24-1 CATRRGGFDNEQFF
TRBJ1-2 NA TRBV28 CASSGPGHNYGYTF
TRBJ2-1 many TRBV29-1 CSVGQGPDYNEQFF
TRBJ1-2 many TRBV4-2 CASSQVVLQGAFGYTF
TRBJ1-4 many TRBV6-2/TRBV6-3 CASRSHREPLSTNEKLFF